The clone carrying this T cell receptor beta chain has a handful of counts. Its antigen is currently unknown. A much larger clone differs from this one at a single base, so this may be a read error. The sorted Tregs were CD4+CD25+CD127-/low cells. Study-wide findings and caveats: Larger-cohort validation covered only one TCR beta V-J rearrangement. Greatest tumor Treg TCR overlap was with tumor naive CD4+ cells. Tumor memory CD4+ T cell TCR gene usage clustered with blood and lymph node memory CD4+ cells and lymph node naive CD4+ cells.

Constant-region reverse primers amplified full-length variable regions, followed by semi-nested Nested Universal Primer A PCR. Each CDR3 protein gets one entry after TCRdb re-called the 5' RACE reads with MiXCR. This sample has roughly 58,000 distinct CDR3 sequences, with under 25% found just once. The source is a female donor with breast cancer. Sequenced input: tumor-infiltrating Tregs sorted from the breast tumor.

CDR3 nucleotide sequence: TGTGCCAGCAGCGAAGGACTAGCCTCCTACAATGAGCGGTTCTTC. This sequence encodes CASSEGLASYNERFF. The V call is TRBV7-2, the J call TRBJ2-1; 8 bases line up with TRBD2. CDR3 length equals 15 residues. Germline V gives CDR1 SGHTA, CDR2 FQGNSA.